The 3 T cell receptor beta chains reported below all come from one sample, sequenced in a study of cytomegalovirus exposure and HLA in healthy donors. Generated by immunoSEQ multiplex PCR, the TCRdb table keeps only in-frame clones and is missing some. The table lists about 360,000 clones, about nine tenths of them singletons, with roughly 0.82% in the top ten. Sequenced material: PBMCs. These receptors were taken from a woman younger than 30 in good health and CMV-seronegative.

J is TRBJ2-7 and V is TRBV5-1, with TRBD2 matching over 9 bases. Germline loops: CDR1 SGHRS, CDR2 YFSETQ. The V and J ends lost 0 bases and 5 bases, in that order; junction bases with no gene match: 6. This CDR3 is 15 amino acids long. The CDR3, as DNA: TGCGCCAGCAGCTTGGTTAGCGGGAGCGACAACGAGCAGTACTTC. This sequence encodes CASSLVSGSDNEQYF.

The rearrangement links TRBV7-8 to TRBJ2-7, with 11 bases fitting TRBD2. There are 17 residues in the CDR3. Germline CDR1 and CDR2: SGHVS and FQNEAQ. The V and J ends lost 5 bases and 5 bases, in that order; junction bases with no gene match: 14. As DNA, the CDR3 is TGTGCCAGCAGCCCGAACGAGCCTAGCGGGAGGAGGGACGAGCAGTACTTC. It codes for CASSPNEPSGRRDEQYF.

V and J are TRBV9 and TRBJ2-1; TRBD1 agrees at 9 bases. V was clipped by 4 bases and J by 2 bases; unmatched bases: 4. The CDR3 is 15 residues long. The germline gives CDR1 SGDLS, CDR2 YYNGEE. The CDR3 nucleotides are TGTGCCAGCAGCTCAACAGGGGGCCCCTACAATGAGCAGTTCTTC. Its protein is CASSSTGGPYNEQFF.